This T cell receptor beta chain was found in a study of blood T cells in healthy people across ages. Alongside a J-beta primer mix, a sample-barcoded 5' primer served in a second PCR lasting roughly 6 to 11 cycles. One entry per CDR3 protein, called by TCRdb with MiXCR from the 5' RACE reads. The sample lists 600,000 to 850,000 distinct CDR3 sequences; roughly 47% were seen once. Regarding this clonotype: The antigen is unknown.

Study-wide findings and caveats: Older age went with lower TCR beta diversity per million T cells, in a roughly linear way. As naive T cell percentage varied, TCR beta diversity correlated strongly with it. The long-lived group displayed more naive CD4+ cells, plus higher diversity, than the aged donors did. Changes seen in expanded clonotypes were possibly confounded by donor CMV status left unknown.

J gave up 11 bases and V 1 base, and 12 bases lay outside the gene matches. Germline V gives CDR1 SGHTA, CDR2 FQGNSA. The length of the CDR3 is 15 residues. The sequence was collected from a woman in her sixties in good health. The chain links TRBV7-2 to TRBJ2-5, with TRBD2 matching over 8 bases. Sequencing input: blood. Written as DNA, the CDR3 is TGTGCCAGCAGCTTAGAGGGACTAGGCTTCAATGAGCAGTACTTC. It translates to CASSLEGLGFNEQYF.